Below, 24 T cell receptor beta chains from the same sample are listed, as sequenced in a study of CD8 T cells in Susac syndrome. Random hexamers served to reverse transcribe about 0.45 to 1 ug RNA. TCRdb redid the calling of the immunoSEQ multiplex PCR reads with MiXCR, one entry per CDR3 protein. The sample lists 170,000 or so distinct CDR3 sequences, 95% to 97% occurring once. Specimen: CD4+ T cells from PBMCs. These receptor sequences come from a human donor with Susac syndrome.

The DNA of the CDR3 is TGTGCCAGCAGAGTTGACTACGAGCAGTACTTC. Residues: CASRVDYEQYF. This sequence joins TRBV6-6 and TRBJ2-7, with no clear D. This CDR3 is 11 amino acids long. The V gene's germline CDR1 is MNHNY and CDR2 SVGAGI (reference sequence). The germline V and J ends were trimmed by 6 bases and 3 bases, with 6 bases remaining between them.

V is TRBV20-1 and J is TRBJ2-5; no definite D call. The CDR3 has 11 amino acids. V shed 4 bases and J shed 5 bases, with 8 bases lying between them. CDR1 DFQATT and CDR2 SNEGSKA come from the germline V gene (reference sequence). The DNA for the CDR3 is TGCAGTGCTAATCGGGTTGAGACCCAGTACTTC. It codes for CSANRVETQYF.

This clonotype turned up a few times. The CDR3, as DNA: TGTGCCAGCAGTTTATCAGGACCACCCTACGAGCAGTACTTC. This codes for CASSLSGPPYEQYF. V is TRBV12-3 or TRBV12-4 and J is TRBJ2-7; D gene uncertain. V was pared by 2 bases and J by 2 bases, with 10 bases between. This CDR3 region has 14 residues.

The chain is built from TRBV6-2 or TRBV6-3 and TRBJ2-7; tentative D call: TRBD2 (6 bases). The germline CDR1 and CDR2 sequences are MNHEY and SVGEGT. This CDR3 region has 13 residues. Trimming pared 10 bases from V and 0 bases from J, leaving 13 bases between. The CDR3 region is CATSWGGSYEQYV. Here the CDR3 DNA reads TGTGCCACCAGCTGGGGAGGCTCCTACGAGCAGTACGTC.

The chain links TRBV7-9 to TRBJ2-3; TRBD2 aligns across 13 bases. V was clipped by 6 bases and J by 5 bases; unmatched bases: 11. This CDR3 contains 17 residues. CDR1 and CDR2 from the germline V gene are SEHNR and FQNEAQ (reference sequence). The CDR3 loop reads CASSRTSGGLGGDTQYF. The CDR3 bases are TGTGCCAGCAGTCGGACTAGCGGGGGCCTAGGTGGAGATACGCAGTATTTT.

The V call is TRBV14, the J call TRBJ2-1; perhaps TRBD2 as D (5 bases). This CDR3 region has 13 residues. Trimming took 1 base from V and 4 from J, leaving 5 bases between them. In germline, CDR1 is SGHDN, CDR2 FVKESK. The CDR3 region has the DNA TGTGCCAGCAGCCAAGGGACTTACAATGAGCAGTTCTTC. This translates into CASSQGTYNEQFF.

The sample holds one count of this clonotype. The chain employs TRBV19 and TRBJ2-1, with D maybe TRBD1 (5 bases). V was cut by 5 bases and J by 7 bases, with 15 bases left in between. The CDR3 consists of 14 residues. Germline values: CDR1 LNHDA, CDR2 SQIVND (reference sequence). The CDR3 sequence: CASSSFGRTNEQFF. The CDR3, as DNA: TGTGCCAGTAGTTCATTTGGTCGGACAAATGAGCAGTTCTTC.

The V and J genes are TRBV12-3 or TRBV12-4 and TRBJ2-1; 7 positions agree with TRBD2. V shed 6 bases and J 7 bases; nucleotides not matched to a gene: 12. The CDR3 extends over 15 amino acids. The CDR3 DNA follows: TGTGCCAGCAGGTCAACGGGAGGAATAGGGAATGAGCAGTTCTTC. Translating it yields CASRSTGGIGNEQFF.

The chain has TRBV3-1 and TRBJ2-7; 10 bases map to TRBD2. V shed 0 bases and J 4 bases; nucleotides not matched to a gene: 15. Germline CDR1 LGHDT, CDR2 YNNKEL (reference sequence). The CDR3 contains 19 residues. CDR3 sequence reads: CASSQDVARGLAAPYEQYF. The CDR3, as DNA: TGTGCCAGCAGCCAAGATGTAGCGCGAGGACTAGCGGCCCCATACGAGCAGTACTTC.

The rearrangement links TRBV29-1 to TRBJ2-7, with TRBD1 matching over 10 bases. Germline assignment: CDR1 SQVTM and CDR2 ANQGSEA. The CDR3 has 13 amino acids. V lost 5 bases and J lost 3; bases outside the gene matches: 4. The CDR3 loop reads CSVSGTGVYEQYF. DNA for the CDR3: TGCAGCGTTTCCGGGACAGGGGTCTACGAGCAGTACTTC.

This chain joins TRBV29-1 and TRBJ2-5; TRBD1 matches at 7 bases. CDR3 size: 13 residues. V lost 8 bases and J lost 9; bases outside the gene matches: 15. Germline CDR1 SQVTM, CDR2 ANQGSEA. CDR3 amino acids: CSTRTGGPGAQYF. Written as DNA, the CDR3 is TGCAGCACTCGGACAGGAGGCCCTGGGGCCCAGTACTTC.

The rearrangement joins TRBV6-5 to TRBJ1-2; tentatively, D is TRBD1 (6 bases). This CDR3 spans 13 amino acids. V shed 2 bases and J shed 6 bases, with 10 bases lying between them. Per germline, CDR1 MNHEY and CDR2 SVGAGI. In DNA, the CDR3 is TGTGCCAGCAGTTACGGCCAGGGGAATGGCTACACCTTC. This sequence encodes CASSYGQGNGYTF.

This chain's CDR3 is CATSLGQGDTYEQYF. The DNA of the CDR3 is TGTGCCACCAGCCTAGGGCAGGGAGACACCTACGAGCAGTACTTC. The genes are TRBV15 and TRBJ2-7; D assignment may be TRBD1 or TRBD2 (5 bases each). The germline CDR1 and CDR2 sequences are LNHNV and YYDKDF (reference sequence). V lost 5 bases to trimming and J lost 2 bases, with 16 bases between them. This CDR3 contains 15 residues.

The chain joins TRBV29-1 to TRBJ1-1; D is undetermined. The germline V and J ends were trimmed by 3 bases and 0 bases, with 8 bases remaining between them. The CDR3 consists of 13 residues. CDR1 is SQVTM and CDR2 is ANQGSEA in the germline V gene. The CDR3 is CSVDGLMNTEAFF. CDR3 nucleotides: TGCAGCGTTGATGGACTCATGAACACTGAAGCTTTCTTT.

The chain uses TRBV6-5 and TRBJ2-5, with 9 bases matching TRBD2. Germline V gene sequence: CDR1 MNHEY, CDR2 SVGAGI. The CDR3 has 15 amino acids. J gave up 1 base and V 5 bases, and 5 bases lay outside the gene matches. The CDR3 nucleotides are TGTGCCAGCAGTGTACTAGCGGGCACCCAAGAGACCCAGTACTTC. This sequence encodes CASSVLAGTQETQYF.

The rearrangement uses TRBV27 and TRBJ1-3; D call uncertain. CDR1 MNHEY and CDR2 SMNVEV come from the germline V gene (reference sequence). The V end was cut by 5 bases, the J end by 2 bases, with 10 bases between. The CDR3 spans 14 residues. CDR3: CASSPTQPGNTIYF. The CDR3, as DNA: TGTGCCAGCAGTCCGACCCAACCTGGAAACACCATATATTTT.

The chain employs TRBV9 and TRBJ2-7; D ambiguous. Per germline, CDR1 SGDLS and CDR2 YYNGEE. The length of the CDR3 is 11 residues. Trimming shortened V by 10 bases and J by 7 bases, and 15 bases separated the two germline ends. The CDR3 coding sequence is TGTGCCTATCAAAGGATCGCGGAGCAGTACGTC. Its protein is CAYQRIAEQYV.

The rearrangement joins TRBV9 to TRBJ1-5; weak D call: TRBD1 (5 bases). V was shortened by 4 bases and J by 1 base, with 12 bases between the two germline ends. In germline, CDR1 is SGDLS, CDR2 YYNGEE. The CDR3 has 15 amino acids. DNA of the CDR3: TGTGCCAGCAGCCCAGAGGCAGGGAGCAATCAGCCCCAGCATTTT. It codes for CASSPEAGSNQPQHF.

This clonotype appeared a single time. The chain combines TRBV6-6 with TRBJ2-7, with 9 bases lining up with TRBD1. J was trimmed by 5 bases and V by 6 bases; bases with no gene match: 8. This CDR3 is 14 amino acids long. The germline CDR1 and CDR2 sequences are MNHNY and SVGAGI (reference sequence). This chain's CDR3 is CASSSRGQGDEQYV. Here the CDR3 DNA reads TGTGCCAGCAGCTCCCGGGGACAGGGAGACGAGCAGTACGTC.

This chain uses TRBV12-3 or TRBV12-4 with TRBJ2-7; D may be TRBD2 (5 bases). Trimming stripped 5 bases from V and 2 bases from J, with 7 bases between. This CDR3 spans 12 amino acids. DNA of the CDR3: TGTGCCAGCAGTAGGGAGCCCTACGAGCAGTACTTC. As protein: CASSREPYEQYF.

The chain links TRBV5-1 to TRBJ1-1; D possibly corresponds to TRBD1 (6 bases). The CDR3 length is 14 residues. Trimming took off 0 bases at V and 4 bases at J, with 10 bases between the two ends. Germline CDR1 is SGHRS and CDR2 is YFSETQ. The CDR3, as DNA: TGCGCCAGCAGCTTGGACCAGGGGACCACTGAAGCTTTCTTT. It encodes CASSLDQGTTEAFF.

J is TRBJ1-1 and V is TRBV29-1; TRBD1 agrees at 9 bases. Germline assignment: CDR1 SQVTM and CDR2 ANQGSEA. Trimming at V came to 3 bases and at J to 2 bases, leaving 4 bases not matched to a gene. The CDR3 spans 14 residues. CDR3 coding DNA: TGCAGCGTTGAGGCTACAGGGGGCAACACTGAAGCTTTCTTT. Encoded protein: CSVEATGGNTEAFF. Full variable domain (missing parts from reference TRBV29-1 and TRBJ1-1): SAVISQKPSRDICQRGTSLTIQCQVDSQVTMMFWYRQQPGQSLTLIATANQGSEATYESGFVIDKFPISRPNLTFSTLTVSNMSPEDSSIYLCSVEATGGNTEAFFGQGTRLTVV.

The chain joins TRBV9 to TRBJ1-5; TRBD1 might be the D (5 bases). Germline V lookup: CDR1 SGDLS, CDR2 YYNGEE. Trimming left V 4 bases short and J 0 bases short, with 11 bases between. The CDR3 length is 15 residues. Here the CDR3 reads CASSRDGNSNQPQHF. The CDR3 DNA follows: TGTGCCAGCAGCAGGGACGGTAATAGCAATCAGCCCCAGCATTTT.

This clonotype was seen only once. The chain links TRBV9 to TRBJ2-2, with D perhaps matching TRBD1 or TRBD2 (5 bases each). Between the trimmed V and J ends, which lost 0 bases and 6 bases, there was a span of 12 bases. Germline loops: CDR1 SGDLS, CDR2 YYNGEE. The CDR3 length is 15 residues. CDR3 region: CASSVDRGAAGELFF. CDR3 in DNA: TGTGCCAGCAGCGTAGATCGGGGCGCGGCCGGGGAGCTGTTTTTT.